This note documents a single T cell receptor beta chain sequence. Its target is not known. The trim removed 5 bases at V and 0 bases at J, leaving 9 bases unmatched. The CDR3 covers 17 residues. CDR1 and CDR2 from the germline V gene are SGHRS and YFSETQ. This table comes from immunoSEQ multiplex PCR, and its TCRdb copy is limited to in-frame clones, with some not included. The table has around 1.5 million clones, around 98% seen once. This specimen comes from a study of shared clonotypes between healthy human individuals. Study-level points and caveats: The authors sampled blood alone, and tissue repertoires likely differ.

This receptor was identified in a man aged 30 to 39 in good health. Sequencing was performed on naive CD4+ T cells sorted from blood. Sample subset: CD45RA+ positively selected. The chain links TRBV5-1 to TRBJ2-3, with 10 bases matching TRBD2. The CDR3 spells CASSSPGLALSTDTQYF. The CDR3 nucleotides read TGCGCCAGCAGTTCCCCGGGACTAGCGTTGAGCACAGATACGCAGTATTTT.